These 19 T cell receptor beta chains came from one sample sequenced in a study of T-cell reconstitution after alpha-beta-depleted transplantation in children (dated by TCRdb to the mid-2010s). To prepare the library, PCR was applied. Sequencing relied on an Illumina HiSeq 2500. To normalize quantification of the TCRbeta repertoire, the TCR libraries were built with molecular barcoding that relied on unique molecular identifiers. Clones were called with MiXCR by TCRdb after fastp trimmed the public reads at Q25, and only in-frame beta chains were retained. Identical CDR3 protein sequences are pooled into one entry, listed with their most common genes and DNA. In all, the sample holds a few hundred thousand distinct CDR3 sequences, and 20% of those were seen once. The ten largest account for approximately 3.8% of the sample. Specimen: PBMCs from the stem cell graft donor, collected from the stem cell graft. Source of these receptors: a human donor who donated a stem cell graft to a child with acute myeloid leukemia.

This clonotype has just a few counts. The V gene is TRBV12-3 or TRBV12-4, the J gene TRBJ1-1; 7 nucleotides line up with TRBD1. V was clipped by 6 bases and J by 5 bases; unmatched bases: 3. CDR3 length: 12 residues. The CDR3 sequence: CASRTGVTEAFF. The CDR3 nucleotides are TGTGCCAGCAGAACAGGGGTAACTGAAGCTTTCTTT.

This clonotype was counted many times. The genes are TRBV20-1 and TRBJ2-7; 7 nucleotides align to TRBD2. Germline V gene lookup returns CDR1 DFQATT and CDR2 SNEGSKA (reference sequence). The J segment lost 0 bases and the V segment lost 5 bases, leaving 10 bases of the junction unmatched. The CDR3 covers 15 residues. This CDR3 is CSAPRRGGSSYEQYF. The DNA for the CDR3 is TGCAGTGCTCCGCGACGGGGCGGGAGCTCCTACGAGCAGTACTTC.

This rearrangement joins TRBV3-1 to TRBJ2-7; D tentatively fits TRBD1 or TRBD2 (5 bases each). This CDR3 spans 14 amino acids. With 6 bases removed from V and 2 bases from J, the gap between germline ends came to 14 bases. The germline V gene has CDR1 LGHDT and CDR2 YNNKEL (reference sequence). The CDR3 nucleotides read TGTGCCAGCAGTCGGGACCCCGTCACCTACGAGCAGTACTTC. Translation gives CASSRDPVTYEQYF.

The CDR3 reads CASSAGQGRSHEQYF. In DNA, the CDR3 is TGTGCCAGCAGTGCCGGACAGGGAAGAAGTCACGAGCAGTACTTC. The chain links TRBV6-1 to TRBJ2-7, with 8 bases fitting TRBD1. V was pared by 4 bases and J by 5 bases, with 10 bases of the junction left unmatched. CDR3 length: 15 residues. Germline loops: CDR1 MNHNS, CDR2 SASEGT.

This chain connects TRBV9 to TRBJ2-4; 8 nucleotides align to TRBD2. CDR1 SGDLS and CDR2 YYNGEE come from the germline V gene. The CDR3 sequence is 18 residues long. V shed 0 bases and J 1 base; nucleotides not matched to a gene: 9. CDR3 sequence reads: CASSVDVGRVWAKNIQYF. CDR3 DNA: TGTGCCAGCAGCGTAGATGTCGGGAGGGTATGGGCCAAAAACATTCAGTACTTC.

There are many counts of this clonotype. The chain carries TRBV7-9 and TRBJ2-1; no reliable D call. The CDR3 runs 12 residues. CDR1 is SEHNR, CDR2 FQNEAQ, per germline (reference sequence). Trimming pared 5 bases from V and 3 bases from J, leaving 5 bases between. The CDR3 DNA follows: TGTGCCAGCAGCCCAAACTACAATGAGCAGTTCTTC. Amino acids: CASSPNYNEQFF.

This clonotype appeared a few times. V and J are TRBV29-1 and TRBJ2-2; D is unresolved. The V gene's germline CDR1 is SQVTM and CDR2 ANQGSEA. This CDR3 comprises 12 residues. V lost 4 bases, J lost 4 bases, and 7 bases lay in between. The CDR3, as DNA: TGCAGCGTTGGGGTTCGCACCGGGGAGCTGTTTTTT. It translates to CSVGVRTGELFF.

The V call is TRBV5-1, the J call TRBJ2-1; no clear D. Germline V gene lookup returns CDR1 SGHRS and CDR2 YFSETQ. The length of the CDR3 is 13 residues. The ends were cut back, 5 bases at V and 14 bases at J, with 20 bases in the middle. CDR3 DNA: TGCGCCAGCAGGCCTGACATTGTGGGGTTGGAGTTCTTC. Protein: CASRPDIVGLEFF.

This clonotype was detected a few times. The chain is built from TRBV25-1 and TRBJ2-3; D ambiguous. The V and J ends lost 2 bases and 2 bases respectively, with 14 bases between them. The CDR3 consists of 16 residues. Germline lookup yields CDR1 MGHDK and CDR2 SYGVNS. The CDR3 sequence: CASSEGFSPHTDTQYF. CDR3 bases: TGTGCCAGCAGTGAAGGTTTTAGCCCTCACACAGATACGCAGTATTTT.

A few counts support this clonotype. The chain has TRBV4-2 and TRBJ2-7, with unresolved D. V lost 0 bases to trimming and J lost 7 bases, with 7 bases between them. Looked up from germline, CDR1 is LGHNA and CDR2 is YNFKEQ. This CDR3 comprises 12 residues. The CDR3 sequence: CASSQDVGEQYF. In DNA form, the CDR3 reads TGTGCCAGCAGCCAAGACGTCGGGGAGCAGTACTTC.

This clonotype was detected many times. V and J are TRBV6-2 or TRBV6-3 and TRBJ2-7; D might be TRBD1 or TRBD2, each matching 7 bases. The CDR3 consists of 13 residues. V lost 8 bases and J lost 5, with 16 bases in between. Germline-derived CDR1 and CDR2 are MNHEY and SVGEGT. DNA for the CDR3: TGTGCCAGCCAGAGGGGAGGGGGCAACGAGCAGTACTTC. Translation gives CASQRGGGNEQYF.

The sample holds a few counts of this clonotype. V and J are TRBV12-3 or TRBV12-4 and TRBJ1-2; TRBD1 is a possible D gene (6 bases). V was trimmed by 7 bases and J by 7 bases, leaving 16 bases between them. The length of the CDR3 is 13 residues. CDR3 nucleotide sequence: TGTGCCAGCACCTTATCAGGGGTCTCTGGCTACACCTTC. It codes for CASTLSGVSGYTF.

The CDR3 here is CASSQRLAGGREQFF. The CDR3 region has the DNA TGCGCCAGCAGCCAGAGACTAGCGGGAGGGCGGGAGCAGTTCTTC. V gene TRBV4-3 combines with J gene TRBJ2-1, with 14 bases that match TRBD2. Germline-derived CDR1 and CDR2 are LGHNA and YSLEER. The CDR3 sequence is 15 residues long. The V and J ends lost 3 bases and 10 bases, in that order; junction bases with no gene match: 5.

The genes are TRBV5-1 and TRBJ2-1; D perhaps matches TRBD1 (8 bases). This CDR3 is 16 amino acids long. The germline V gene encodes CDR1 SGHRS and CDR2 YFSETQ. Trimming shortened V by 4 bases and J by 5 bases, and 19 bases separated the two germline ends. The CDR3 region is CASSLSGQGLNNEQFF. In nucleotides, the CDR3 is TGCGCCAGCAGCCTATCCGGACAGGGACTAAACAATGAGCAGTTCTTC.

This clonotype appeared a few times. The gene calls are TRBV5-1 and TRBJ2-7; TRBD1 aligns across 9 bases. The trim removed 4 bases at V and 6 bases at J, leaving 5 bases unmatched. The CDR3 extends over 13 amino acids. Per germline, CDR1 SGHRS and CDR2 YFSETQ. This chain's CDR3 is CASSRDRASEQYF. DNA for the CDR3: TGCGCCAGCAGCCGGGACAGGGCTTCCGAGCAGTACTTC.

In its sample, this clonotype was seen a few times. The chain links TRBV2 to TRBJ2-2, with D possibly being TRBD2 (5 bases). Trimming pared 6 bases from V and 2 bases from J, leaving 13 bases between. CDR3 size: 15 residues. Germline CDR1 and CDR2: SNHLY and FYNNEI. The DNA of the CDR3 is TGTGCCAGCAGAGAGGGTAACATTAACACCGGGGAGCTGTTTTTT. Translating gives CASREGNINTGELFF.

V gene TRBV6-5 combines with J gene TRBJ2-5; a possible D gene is TRBD2 (5 bases). Germline V gene sequence: CDR1 MNHEY, CDR2 SVGAGI. Trimming stripped 0 bases from V and 10 bases from J, with 18 bases between. CDR3 length: 15 amino acids. This CDR3 is CASSYSEEGNRNQYF. CDR3 nucleotides: TGTGCCAGCAGTTACTCGGAGGAAGGGAATCGGAACCAGTACTTC.

The V call is TRBV4-1, the J call TRBJ2-5, with a possible D match to TRBD2 (7 bases). The CDR3 consists of 16 residues. The V gene's germline CDR1 is MGHRA and CDR2 YSYEKL. Trimming removed 3 bases at V and 1 base at J, with 15 bases between. The CDR3: CASSQGGATLQETQYF. Here the CDR3 DNA reads TGCGCCAGCAGCCAGGGGGGGGCAACGCTCCAAGAGACCCAGTACTTC.

This clonotype occurred many times. The genes are TRBV12-3 or TRBV12-4 and TRBJ2-1; TRBD2 agrees at 9 bases. J gave up 1 base and V 3 bases, and 25 bases lay outside the gene matches. This CDR3 is built from 23 residues. The CDR3 reads CASSFGLGYRRGSGSRSYNEQFF. CDR3 coding DNA: TGTGCCAGCAGTTTTGGGTTGGGCTACAGGCGTGGTAGCGGGAGCCGGTCCTACAATGAGCAGTTCTTC.